This record covers a single TCR beta chain. Its specificity is not known. The sample comes from a study of breast tumors, draining lymph nodes, adjacent tissues. Whole-study findings and limits: Tumor repertoires ranked between lymph nodes and nontumor tissue in diversity, with V and J gene preferences.

One entry per CDR3 protein results from TCRdb running MiXCR on the multiplex PCR reads. The sample holds 50,000 to 75,000 distinct CDR3 sequences; around 60% are singletons and the top ten take around 20%. Germline V gives CDR1 SGHTA, CDR2 FQGNSA. V lost 5 bases to trimming and J lost 3 bases, with 11 bases between them. This CDR3 is built from 13 residues. Sequencing was performed on breast tumor tissue. This clonotype was sampled from a female donor with breast cancer. Some clones in this sample may be carry-over from other donors' samples. The chain recombines TRBV7-2 with TRBJ2-7; unclear D gene. CDR3 DNA sequence: TGTGCCAGCAGCCTAGGGCCTTACTACGAGCAGTACGTC. This translates into CASSLGPYYEQYV.